Detailed here is one T cell receptor beta chain. Its matching antigen is unknown. V lost 4 bases, J lost 7 bases, and 2 bases stayed unmatched. Germline loops: CDR1 SGDLS, CDR2 YYNGEE. CDR3 length: 14 amino acids. Repertoires were generated with immunoSEQ multiplex PCR, while TCRdb's copy carries only in-frame clones and drops some. Among 30,000 to 45,000 clones, around 85% were seen once, and the ten largest hold approximately 1.7%. The record originates from a study of T cells in narcolepsy. Study at large: Donors had narcolepsy type 1 or type 2, or were healthy controls.

Study-wide results and limits: Autoreactive HCRT-specific and TRIB2-specific clonotypes were marked in same-patient CSF-versus-blood CD4+ comparisons. Autoreactive clonotypes reportedly recurred in blood of same and different patients, not controls. Some memory CD4+ repertoires had no autoreactive clone sequences.

Sequenced: CD45RA- memory CD4+ T cells from PBMCs. This clonotype was sampled from a human donor with narcolepsy. This rearrangement joins TRBV9 to TRBJ1-6; 10 bases are a match to TRBD1. The CDR3 coding sequence is TGTGCCAGCAGCTGGGGACAGGGGAATTCACCCCTCCACTTT. Protein: CASSWGQGNSPLHF.